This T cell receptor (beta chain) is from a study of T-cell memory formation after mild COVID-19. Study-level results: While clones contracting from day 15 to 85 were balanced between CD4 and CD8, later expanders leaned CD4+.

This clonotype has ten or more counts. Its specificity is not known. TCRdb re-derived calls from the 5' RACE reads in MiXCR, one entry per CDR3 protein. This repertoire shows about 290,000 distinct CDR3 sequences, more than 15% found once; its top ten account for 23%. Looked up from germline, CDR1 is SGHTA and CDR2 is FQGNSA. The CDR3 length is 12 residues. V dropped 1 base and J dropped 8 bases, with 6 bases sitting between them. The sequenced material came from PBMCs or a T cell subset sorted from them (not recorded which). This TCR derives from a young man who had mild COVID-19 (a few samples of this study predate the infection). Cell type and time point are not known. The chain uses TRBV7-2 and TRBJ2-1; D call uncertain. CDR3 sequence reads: CASSLGGYEQFF. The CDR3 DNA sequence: TGTGCCAGCAGCTTAGGAGGATATGAGCAGTTCTTC.